This is a list of T cell receptor beta chains from one sample in a study of blood T cell repertoires in COVID-19. Method: immunoSEQ multiplex PCR; TCRdb's copy keeps in-frame clones and lacks some. This sample carries roughly 300,000 clones, roughly 87% of them seen once, and the ten largest clones take 10% to 15%. Sequencing input: peripheral blood. The source is a human donor in a cohort sampled during active COVID-19. CDR3s include the opening cysteine and the closing phenylalanine or tryptophan. The order of the fields is V gene, D gene, clone size, J gene, CDR3 protein, CDR3 DNA. The D gene is left open where the match is weak. A row's size may be missing; if present it is once, few, many or a size class.

V gene: TRBV3-1/TRBV3-2; D gene: -; clone size: -; J gene: TRBJ2-7; CDR3 protein: CASSHGSLNYEQYF; CDR3 DNA: TGTGCCAGCAGCCACGGGTCTCTCAACTACGAGCAGTACTTC
V gene: TRBV5-1; D gene: TRBD1; clone size: -; J gene: TRBJ2-6; CDR3 protein: CASSLAALTGSGANVLTF; CDR3 DNA: TGCGCCAGCAGCTTGGCCGCCTTGACAGGGTCTGGGGCCAACGTCCTGACTTTC
V gene: TRBV7-9; D gene: -; clone size: -; J gene: TRBJ1-2; CDR3 protein: CASSAQQGQGYGYTF; CDR3 DNA: TGTGCCAGCAGCGCCCAGCAGGGGCAAGGATATGGCTACACCTTC
V gene: TRBV15; D gene: TRBD1; clone size: -; J gene: TRBJ2-6; CDR3 protein: CATSRGVDRGIWSGANVLTF; CDR3 DNA: TGTGCCACCAGCAGAGGAGTGGACAGGGGGATTTGGTCTGGGGCCAACGTCCTGACTTTC
V gene: TRBV6-2/TRBV6-3; D gene: -; clone size: -; J gene: TRBJ2-5; CDR3 protein: CASSYGPAWTQYF; CDR3 DNA: TGTGCCAGCAGTTACGGGCCAGCTTGGACCCAGTACTTC
V gene: TRBV5-4; D gene: -; clone size: -; J gene: TRBJ1-5; CDR3 protein: CASSLGAGQPQHF; CDR3 DNA: TGTGCCAGCAGCTTGGGAGCGGGTCAGCCCCAGCATTTT
V gene: TRBV24-1; D gene: TRBD2; clone size: -; J gene: TRBJ2-5; CDR3 protein: CATSDPQLREGRETQYF; CDR3 DNA: TGTGCCACCAGTGATCCCCAATTGAGGGAGGGAAGAGAGACCCAGTACTTC
V gene: TRBV5-6; D gene: -; clone size: -; J gene: TRBJ2-6; CDR3 protein: CASSLYSGVISGANVLTF; CDR3 DNA: TGTGCCAGCAGCTTGTACTCAGGGGTTATCTCTGGGGCCAACGTCCTGACTTTC
V gene: TRBV14; D gene: -; clone size: -; J gene: TRBJ2-5; CDR3 protein: CASSQVQETQYF; CDR3 DNA: TGTGCCAGCAGCCAAGTACAAGAGACCCAGTACTTC
V gene: TRBV28; D gene: -; clone size: once; J gene: TRBJ2-5; CDR3 protein: CASSILGQSFPQETQYF; CDR3 DNA: TGTGCCAGCAGTATCCTAGGACAGAGTTTTCCCCAAGAGACCCAGTACTTC
V gene: TRBV6-2/TRBV6-3; D gene: -; clone size: -; J gene: TRBJ2-5; CDR3 protein: CASSYSHRVAGFQETQYF; CDR3 DNA: TGTGCCAGCAGTTACTCCCACAGGGTAGCGGGTTTCCAAGAGACCCAGTACTTC
V gene: TRBV20-1; D gene: TRBD2; clone size: once; J gene: TRBJ2-1; CDR3 protein: CSASKLAGFLDYNEQFF; CDR3 DNA: TGCAGTGCTAGTAAACTAGCGGGGTTTCTGGACTACAATGAGCAGTTCTTC
V gene: TRBV4-1; D gene: TRBD2; clone size: -; J gene: TRBJ2-1; CDR3 protein: CASSQPLAPEQFF; CDR3 DNA: TGCGCCAGCAGCCAGCCACTAGCGCCCGAGCAGTTCTTC
V gene: TRBV28; D gene: -; clone size: few; J gene: TRBJ1-1; CDR3 protein: CASLEYTEAFF; CDR3 DNA: TGTGCCAGCTTAGAGTACACTGAAGCTTTCTTT
V gene: TRBV6-5; D gene: TRBD1; clone size: -; J gene: TRBJ1-5; CDR3 protein: CASRKTGAWGQPQHF; CDR3 DNA: TGTGCCAGCAGGAAAACAGGGGCGTGGGGCCAGCCCCAGCATTTT
V gene: TRBV6-6; D gene: TRBD1; clone size: -; J gene: TRBJ1-2; CDR3 protein: CASSSGTGGDHGYTF; CDR3 DNA: TGTGCCAGCAGTTCCGGGACAGGGGGCGATCATGGCTACACCTTC
V gene: TRBV6-5; D gene: TRBD2; clone size: -; J gene: TRBJ2-1; CDR3 protein: CASSSIAGVNEQFF; CDR3 DNA: TGTGCCAGCAGTTCTATAGCGGGAGTCAATGAGCAGTTCTTC
V gene: TRBV6-1; D gene: -; clone size: -; J gene: TRBJ1-1; CDR3 protein: CASSDPGGGARNTEAFF; CDR3 DNA: TGTGCCAGCAGTGATCCTGGAGGGGGGGCGCGGAACACTGAAGCTTTCTTT
V gene: TRBV29-1; D gene: TRBD1; clone size: -; J gene: TRBJ1-6; CDR3 protein: CSAADRVNSPLHF; CDR3 DNA: TGCAGCGCCGCGGACAGGGTTAATTCACCCCTCCACTTT
V gene: TRBV28; D gene: -; clone size: once; J gene: TRBJ1-1; CDR3 protein: CASSSPAEAFF; CDR3 DNA: TGTGCCAGCAGTTCCCCGGCTGAAGCTTTCTTT
V gene: TRBV12-3/TRBV12-4; D gene: -; clone size: -; J gene: TRBJ1-1; CDR3 protein: CASRQRESAFF; CDR3 DNA: TGTGCCAGCAGACAACGGGAGTCCGCTTTCTTT
V gene: TRBV11-2; D gene: TRBD2; clone size: few; J gene: TRBJ2-7; CDR3 protein: CASSLGTSSEQYF; CDR3 DNA: TGTGCCAGCAGCTTAGGGACTAGCTCCGAGCAGTACTTC
V gene: TRBV4-3; D gene: -; clone size: once; J gene: TRBJ1-5; CDR3 protein: CASSQEISGNQPQHF; CDR3 DNA: TGCGCCAGCAGCCAAGAAATATCCGGCAATCAGCCCCAGCATTTT
V gene: TRBV15; D gene: -; clone size: -; J gene: TRBJ1-5; CDR3 protein: CATKEGRRSNQPQHF; CDR3 DNA: TGTGCCACCAAGGAGGGAAGACGGAGCAATCAGCCCCAGCATTTT
V gene: TRBV7-2; D gene: TRBD2; clone size: once; J gene: TRBJ2-4; CDR3 protein: CASSSTSGRRVGNIQYF; CDR3 DNA: TGTGCCAGCAGCTCCACTAGCGGGAGACGGGTCGGGAACATTCAGTACTTC
V gene: TRBV12-3/TRBV12-4; D gene: -; clone size: -; J gene: TRBJ1-5; CDR3 protein: CASSWGRGQPQHF; CDR3 DNA: TGTGCCAGCAGCTGGGGGCGCGGTCAGCCCCAGCATTTT
V gene: TRBV7-3; D gene: -; clone size: -; J gene: TRBJ2-3; CDR3 protein: CASSLSGLSTDTQYF; CDR3 DNA: TGTGCCAGCAGCTTGTCGGGACTCAGCACAGATACGCAGTATTTT
V gene: TRBV10-1; D gene: TRBD1; clone size: -; J gene: TRBJ2-7; CDR3 protein: CASSEQGYEQYF; CDR3 DNA: TGCGCCAGCAGTGAACAGGGGTACGAGCAGTACTTC
V gene: TRBV2; D gene: TRBD1; clone size: -; J gene: TRBJ1-4; CDR3 protein: CASSGGTGNEKLFF; CDR3 DNA: TGTGCCAGCAGTGGAGGGACAGGGAATGAAAAACTGTTTTTT
V gene: TRBV7-9; D gene: TRBD2; clone size: -; J gene: TRBJ2-3; CDR3 protein: CASSKGLAGISDTQYF; CDR3 DNA: TGTGCCAGCAGCAAGGGACTAGCGGGAATCAGTGATACGCAGTATTTT
V gene: TRBV11-2; D gene: -; clone size: -; J gene: TRBJ2-3; CDR3 protein: CASSISPPDTQYF; CDR3 DNA: TGTGCCAGCAGCATCTCTCCCCCAGATACGCAGTATTTT
V gene: TRBV5-4; D gene: TRBD2; clone size: -; J gene: TRBJ2-7; CDR3 protein: CASSVGLAESYEQYF; CDR3 DNA: TGTGCCAGCAGCGTCGGACTAGCGGAGTCCTACGAGCAGTACTTC
V gene: TRBV7-8; D gene: -; clone size: few; J gene: TRBJ2-7; CDR3 protein: CASSLAYSTYEQYF; CDR3 DNA: TGTGCCAGCAGCTTAGCGTATAGTACCTACGAGCAGTACTTC